This passage covers 30 T cell receptor beta chains from one sample sequenced in a study of cytomegalovirus exposure and HLA in healthy donors. The PCR ran on 60 Vbeta and 13 Jbeta primers. Libraries were prepared by immunoSEQ multiplex PCR; TCRdb keeps only in-frame clonotypes and omits some of them. The sample carries 200,000 or so clones, about 89% recorded once. The sequenced material came from PBMCs. These receptors were collected from a man aged 25 to 40 in good health and CMV-seronegative.

The chain has TRBV5-1 and TRBJ1-2; a possible D gene is TRBD1 (6 bases). The CDR3 is 13 amino acids. Germline V gives CDR1 SGHRS, CDR2 YFSETQ. Trimming stripped 4 bases from V and 6 bases from J, with 13 bases between. The CDR3 region is CASSVGYRDGYTF. CDR3 bases: TGCGCCAGCAGCGTAGGTTACAGGGATGGCTACACCTTC.

This clone was picked up a small number of times. This chain links TRBV29-1 with TRBJ2-1; D perhaps matches TRBD2 (6 bases). CDR3 length: 12 amino acids. V was shortened by 7 bases and J by 10 bases, with 17 bases between the two germline ends. Germline CDR1 and CDR2: SQVTM and ANQGSEA. CDR3 in amino acids: CSGDLRGMEQFF. The CDR3 DNA sequence: TGCAGCGGGGACTTACGGGGAATGGAGCAGTTCTTC.

The gene calls are TRBV29-1 and TRBJ2-2; 7 bases map to TRBD2. Germline CDR1 reads SQVTM; CDR2 reads ANQGSEA. The CDR3 has 15 residues. V was clipped by 6 bases and J by 6 bases; unmatched bases: 13. CDR3 residues: CSVGPGLRNSGELFF. The CDR3 region has the DNA TGCAGCGTAGGACCGGGACTACGCAATTCCGGGGAGCTGTTTTTT.

As concerns this clone: This CDR3 is also generated by other DNA sequences in the sample. This chain links TRBV19 with TRBJ1-5, with TRBD1 identical over 9 bases. V lost 4 bases and J lost 7; bases outside the gene matches: 5. Germline V CDR1 and CDR2: LNHDA, SQIVND (reference sequence). CDR3 length equals 14 residues. The CDR3 here is CASSTTGGGQPQHF. In DNA, the CDR3 is TGTGCCAGTAGTACGACAGGGGGGGGACAGCCCCAGCATTTT.

V and J are TRBV28 and TRBJ2-4; TRBD1 agrees at 8 bases. Germline CDR1 and CDR2: MDHEN and SYDVKM. The CDR3 has 14 amino acids. V was pared by 6 bases and J by 7 bases, with 8 bases of the junction left unmatched. The DNA for the CDR3 is TGTGCCAGCAGGACGACAGGGGTGAGGAACATTCAGTACTTC. Translation: CASRTTGVRNIQYF.

A single count supports this clone. The rearrangement links TRBV19 to TRBJ1-5; 7 nucleotides align to TRBD1. Germline values: CDR1 LNHDA, CDR2 SQIVND (reference sequence). This CDR3 is 15 amino acids long. The junction had 6 bases not matched to a gene; V was cut back by 3 bases and J by 4 bases. The CDR3 bases are TGTGCCAGTAGTATGTCAGGGGGAGCAAATCAGCCCCAGCATTTT. Translation: CASSMSGGANQPQHF. Complete variable domain (other parts from reference TRBV19 and TRBJ1-5): DGGITQSPKYLFRKEGQNVTLSCEQNLNHDAMYWYRQDPGQGLRLIYYSQIVNDFQKGDIAEGYSVSREKKESFPLTVTSAQKNPTAFYLCASSMSGGANQPQHFGDGTRLSIL.

In DNA, the CDR3 is TGCAGCGTTGAGGAACAGCATACAGATACGCAGTATTTT. Translated: CSVEEQHTDTQYF. This rearrangement joins TRBV29-1 to TRBJ2-3; the D is unclear. In germline, CDR1 is SQVTM, CDR2 ANQGSEA. This CDR3 has 13 residues. V dropped 3 bases and J dropped 3 bases, with 10 bases sitting between them.

This chain joins TRBV7-8 and TRBJ2-7; D is possibly TRBD2 (6 bases). The CDR3 has 15 amino acids. CDR1 is SGHVS, CDR2 FQNEAQ, per germline. Trimming cost V 5 bases and J 7 bases, with 21 bases left between them. The CDR3: CASSTSGRGGGEQYF. The CDR3 DNA is TGTGCCAGCAGCACATCCGGGCGGGGTGGGGGGGAGCAGTACTTC.

The rearrangement joins TRBV28 to TRBJ1-4; no reliable D call. The CDR3 contains 14 residues. CDR1 is MDHEN, CDR2 SYDVKM, per germline. Trimming left V 2 bases short and J 3 bases short, with 7 bases between. The DNA for the CDR3 is TGTGCCAGCAGTTTAGGCCTCCCTAATGAAAAACTGTTTTTT. Encoded protein: CASSLGLPNEKLFF.

The rearrangement uses TRBV6-5 and TRBJ1-1; 9 positions agree with TRBD1. The CDR3 extends over 15 amino acids. V lost 7 bases to trimming and J lost 2 bases; unmatched junction nucleotides: 8. The germline CDR1 and CDR2 sequences are MNHEY and SVGAGI. The CDR3 protein is CASTPVDRGNTEAFF. The DNA for the CDR3 is TGTGCCAGCACCCCTGTGGACAGGGGAAACACTGAAGCTTTCTTT.

CDR3 amino acids: CASSLRTGLETQYF. The CDR3 bases are TGTGCCAGCAGCTTAAGGACAGGGTTGGAGACCCAGTACTTC. V gene TRBV11-2 combines with J gene TRBJ2-5, with 8 bases aligning to TRBD1. Germline CDR1 SGHAT, CDR2 FQNNGV. With V trimmed by 2 bases and J by 5 bases, 4 bases remained unmatched. This CDR3 comprises 14 residues.

This clone has a handful of counts. The chain joins TRBV28 to TRBJ2-7; TRBD2 might be the D (6 bases). Trimming shortened V by 6 bases and J by 2 bases, and 14 bases separated the two germline ends. This CDR3 is 14 amino acids long. Germline lookup yields CDR1 MDHEN and CDR2 SYDVKM. The CDR3 protein is CASSSGTSPYEQYF. In DNA, the CDR3 is TGTGCCAGCAGCTCCGGGACTTCTCCCTACGAGCAGTACTTC.

The table lists this clone with a count of one. J is TRBJ2-7 and V is TRBV18, with D possibly being TRBD1 (5 bases). Trimming cost V 0 bases and J 9 bases, with 18 bases left between them. The CDR3 runs 15 residues. Germline CDR1 reads KGHSH; CDR2 reads LQKENI. The CDR3 here is CASSPPLGQNLGQYF. The CDR3 bases are TGTGCCAGCTCACCACCGCTGGGGCAGAACCTAGGGCAGTACTTC.

This clone appeared a few times. V and J are TRBV7-8 and TRBJ2-3; 8 nucleotides line up with TRBD1. Germline CDR1 is SGHVS and CDR2 is FQNEAQ. The junction had 6 bases not matched to a gene; V was cut back by 0 bases and J by 4 bases. There are 16 residues in the CDR3. Here the CDR3 reads CASSLARTGRPDTQYF. CDR3 DNA: TGTGCCAGCAGCTTAGCTCGGACAGGGCGGCCAGATACGCAGTATTTT.

The chain links TRBV28 to TRBJ2-1, with 9 bases fitting TRBD1. The germline V gene encodes CDR1 MDHEN and CDR2 SYDVKM. This CDR3 region has 14 residues. The trim removed 8 bases at V and 5 bases at J, leaving 7 bases unmatched. The CDR3 loop reads CASRRQGGNNEQFF. The CDR3 DNA follows: TGTGCCAGCCGGCGACAGGGGGGAAACAATGAGCAGTTCTTC.

The chain couples TRBV6-5 to TRBJ2-5; D is uncertain. The length of the CDR3 is 15 residues. Trimming took off 0 bases at V and 5 bases at J, with 13 bases between the two ends. Germline CDR1 is MNHEY and CDR2 is SVGAGI. The CDR3 DNA reads TGTGCCAGCAGTTACTCGACTGTGGTTCGGGAGACCCAGTACTTC. Its protein product is CASSYSTVVRETQYF.

The gene calls are TRBV7-2 and TRBJ2-1; D remains unclear. Looked up from germline, CDR1 is SGHTA and CDR2 is FQGNSA. This CDR3 region has 12 residues. Trimming took 3 bases from V and 6 from J, leaving 6 bases between them. The CDR3 coding sequence is TGTGCCAGCAGCTTTCTTATCAATGAGCAGTTCTTC. Amino acid sequence: CASSFLINEQFF. Together with reference TRBV7-2 and TRBJ2-1, the CDR3 gives the full variable domain: GAGVSQSPSNKVTEKGKDVELRCDPISGHTALYWYRQSLGQGLEFLIYFQGNSAPDKSGLPSDRFSAERTGGSVSTLTIQRTQQEDSAVYLCASSFLINEQFFGPGTRLTVL.

V gene TRBV2 combines with J gene TRBJ1-5; TRBD1 might be the D (6 bases). Germline V lookup: CDR1 SNHLY, CDR2 FYNNEI. V gave up 6 bases and J gave up 13 bases, with 13 bases separating them. CDR3 length: 11 residues. In DNA form, the CDR3 reads TGTGCCAGCAGCCCTGGGGGCAGACAGCATTTT. The encoded protein is CASSPGGRQHF.

This chain connects TRBV5-1 to TRBJ2-5, with TRBD1 matching over 11 bases. CDR1 is SGHRS and CDR2 is YFSETQ in the germline V gene. The CDR3 is made up of 15 amino acids. The V segment lost 5 bases and the J segment 4 bases; nucleotides outside the gene matches: 7. The CDR3 spells CASSRLGTGGETQYF. The CDR3 coding sequence is TGCGCCAGCAGTCGACTGGGGACAGGGGGAGAGACCCAGTACTTC.

The chain links TRBV6-4 to TRBJ1-3; 9 bases fit TRBD1. With V trimmed by 2 bases and J by 3 bases, 8 bases remained unmatched. The CDR3 is made up of 17 amino acids. Germline V gene data show CDR1 as MRHNA and CDR2 as SNTAGT. CDR3 in DNA: TGTGCCAGCAGTGACACCTCCCGGACAGGGGTTGGAAACACCATATATTTT. Its protein product is CASSDTSRTGVGNTIYF.

This clone was seen just once. This chain connects TRBV5-4 to TRBJ2-7; D is uncertain. The CDR3 covers 13 residues. Germline CDR1 reads SGHNT; CDR2 reads YYREEE (reference sequence). V lost 1 base and J lost 2, with 7 bases in between. CDR3 residues: CASSLTATYEQYF. The CDR3 DNA reads as TGTGCCAGCAGCTTGACTGCTACCTACGAGCAGTACTTC. Together with reference TRBV5-4 and TRBJ2-7, the CDR3 gives the full variable domain: ETGVTQSPTHLIKTRGQQVTLRCSSQSGHNTVSWYQQALGQGPQFIFQYYREEENGRGNFPPRFSGLQFPNYSSELNVNALELDDSALYLCASSLTATYEQYFGPGTRLTVT.

J is TRBJ2-7 and V is TRBV18, with TRBD2 identical over 7 bases. CDR1 is KGHSH, CDR2 LQKENI, per germline. J was trimmed by 7 bases and V by 3 bases; bases with no gene match: 0. This CDR3 region has 11 residues. CDR3 amino acids: CASSPGGEQYF. CDR3 DNA sequence: TGTGCCAGCTCACCCGGGGGGGAGCAGTACTTC.

The genes are TRBV2 and TRBJ2-7, with 14 positions matching TRBD2. V was clipped by 8 bases and J by 1 base; unmatched bases: 7. From germline, CDR1 is SNHLY and CDR2 FYNNEI. The CDR3 is 16 residues long. The CDR3 DNA is TGTGCCAGCCGACTAGCGGGGGGGCCTTCATCCTACGAGCAGTACTTC. This codes for CASRLAGGPSSYEQYF.

This sequence joins TRBV11-2 and TRBJ2-7; 8 bases agree with TRBD1. CDR1 is SGHAT, CDR2 FQNNGV, per germline. This CDR3 spans 15 amino acids. Losses at the gene ends were 3 bases for V and 4 bases for J; bases not matched to a gene: 8. CDR3 sequence (DNA): TGTGCCAGCAGCTTCGGACAGGGAAGAGGGTACGAGCAGTACTTC. It encodes CASSFGQGRGYEQYF.

The gene calls are TRBV4-1 and TRBJ1-2; 8 bases are a match to TRBD1. V shed 0 bases and J 5 bases; nucleotides not matched to a gene: 8. Looked up from germline, CDR1 is MGHRA and CDR2 is YSYEKL. The CDR3 is 16 amino acids. The CDR3 loop reads CASSQERNRGGYGYTF. The CDR3 DNA sequence: TGCGCCAGCAGCCAAGAAAGGAACAGGGGGGGATATGGCTACACCTTC.

The V and J genes are TRBV10-2 and TRBJ2-7, with 12 positions matching TRBD2. V trimming: 3 bases; J trimming: 5 bases; junction bases outside the gene matches: 5. This CDR3 is 15 amino acids long. Per the germline V gene, CDR1 is WSHSY and CDR2 is SAAADI. The DNA of the CDR3 is TGCGCCAGCAGTGAAGGGACTAGCGGGCCTAACGAGCAGTACTTC. It encodes CASSEGTSGPNEQYF.

The chain uses TRBV7-9 and TRBJ2-1; 7 nucleotides match TRBD2. The germline gives CDR1 SEHNR, CDR2 FQNEAQ (reference sequence). The CDR3 loop spans 16 amino acids. The V segment lost 1 base and the J segment 7 bases; nucleotides outside the gene matches: 10. The CDR3 sequence: CASSLGGGGGRNEQFF. The CDR3 nucleotides read TGTGCCAGCAGCTTAGGGGGGGGTGGGGGAAGAAATGAGCAGTTCTTC.

The CDR3 loop is CASSPGGADEQYF. The DNA for the CDR3 is TGTGCCAGCAGCCCTGGTGGGGCCGACGAGCAGTACTTC. The chain couples TRBV5-6 to TRBJ2-7; D possibly corresponds to TRBD1 (5 bases). The germline V gene encodes CDR1 SGHDT and CDR2 YYEEEE. The CDR3 sequence is 13 residues long. Trimming stripped 4 bases from V and 5 bases from J, with 13 bases between.

This clone was found a few times. Here the CDR3 reads CASSPIERGGRNTGELFF. CDR3 in DNA: TGCGCCAGCAGCCCCATCGAGCGGGGGGGCCGGAACACCGGGGAGCTGTTTTTT. The V call is TRBV4-1, the J call TRBJ2-2; TRBD2 matches 10 bases. This CDR3 contains 18 residues. Germline lookup yields CDR1 MGHRA and CDR2 YSYEKL. V dropped 4 bases and J dropped 1; count of bases not matched to a gene: 9.

A word on this clone: At one boundary the junction diverges from the germline segment, which might be a read error. The chain couples TRBV6-5 to TRBJ2-7, with D possibly matching TRBD1 (5 bases). The CDR3 runs 14 residues. The V gene's germline CDR1 is MNHEY and CDR2 SVGAGI. CDR3 protein: CASSRTGHVGLPFF. For the CDR3, the DNA is TGTGCCAGCAGTCGTACAGGTCATGTCGGCCTTCCATTCTTC.